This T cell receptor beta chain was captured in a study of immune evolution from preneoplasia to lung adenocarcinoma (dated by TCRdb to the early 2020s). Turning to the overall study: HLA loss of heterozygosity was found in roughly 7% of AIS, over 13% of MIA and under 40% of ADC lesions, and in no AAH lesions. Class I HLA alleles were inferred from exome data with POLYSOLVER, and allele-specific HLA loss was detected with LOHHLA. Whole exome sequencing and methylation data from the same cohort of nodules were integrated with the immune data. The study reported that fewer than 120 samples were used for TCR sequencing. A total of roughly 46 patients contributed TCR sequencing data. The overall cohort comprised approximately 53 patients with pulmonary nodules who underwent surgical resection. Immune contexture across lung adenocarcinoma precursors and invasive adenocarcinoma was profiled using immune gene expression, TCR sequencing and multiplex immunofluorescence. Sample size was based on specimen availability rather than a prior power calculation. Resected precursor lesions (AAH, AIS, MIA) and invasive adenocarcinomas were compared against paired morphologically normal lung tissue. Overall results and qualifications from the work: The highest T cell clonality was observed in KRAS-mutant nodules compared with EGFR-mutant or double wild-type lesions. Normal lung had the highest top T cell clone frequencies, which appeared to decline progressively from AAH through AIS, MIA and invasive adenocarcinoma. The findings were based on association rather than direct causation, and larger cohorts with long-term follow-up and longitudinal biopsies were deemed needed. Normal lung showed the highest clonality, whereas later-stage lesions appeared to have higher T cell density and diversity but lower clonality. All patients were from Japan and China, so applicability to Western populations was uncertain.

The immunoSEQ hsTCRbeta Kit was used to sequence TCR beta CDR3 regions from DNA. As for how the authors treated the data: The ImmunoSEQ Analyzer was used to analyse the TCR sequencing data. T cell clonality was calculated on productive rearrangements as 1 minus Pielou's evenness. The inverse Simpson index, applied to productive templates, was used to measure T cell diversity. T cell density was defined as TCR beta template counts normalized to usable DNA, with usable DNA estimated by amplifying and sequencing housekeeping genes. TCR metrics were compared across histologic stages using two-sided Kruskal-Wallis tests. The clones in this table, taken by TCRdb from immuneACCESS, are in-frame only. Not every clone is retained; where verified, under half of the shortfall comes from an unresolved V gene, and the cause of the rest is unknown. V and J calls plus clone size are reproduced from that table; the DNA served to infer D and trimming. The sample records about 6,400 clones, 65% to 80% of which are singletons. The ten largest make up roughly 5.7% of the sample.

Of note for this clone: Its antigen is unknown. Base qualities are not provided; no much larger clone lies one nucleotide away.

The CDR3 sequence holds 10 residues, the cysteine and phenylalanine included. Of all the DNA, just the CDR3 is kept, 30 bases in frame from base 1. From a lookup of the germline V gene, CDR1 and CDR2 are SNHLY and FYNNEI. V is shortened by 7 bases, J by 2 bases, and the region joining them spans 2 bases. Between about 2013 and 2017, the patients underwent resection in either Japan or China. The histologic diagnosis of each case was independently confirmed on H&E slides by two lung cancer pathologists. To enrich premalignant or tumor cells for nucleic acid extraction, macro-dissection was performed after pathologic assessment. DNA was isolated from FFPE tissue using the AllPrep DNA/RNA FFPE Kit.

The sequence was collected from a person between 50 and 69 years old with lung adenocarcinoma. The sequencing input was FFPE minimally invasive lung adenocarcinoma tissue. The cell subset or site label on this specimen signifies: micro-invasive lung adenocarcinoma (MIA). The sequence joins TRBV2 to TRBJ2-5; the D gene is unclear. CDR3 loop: CASKQETQYF. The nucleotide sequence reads TGTGCCAGCAAACAAGAGACCCAGTACTTC.